The clone carrying this TCR beta chain was seen once. Cohort placement rested on clinical history that participants reported themselves. The CDR3 sequence is 13 residues long. CDR1 is SQVTM and CDR2 is ANQGSEA in the germline V gene. The V end was cut by 2 bases, the J end by 3 bases, with 10 bases between. These data originate in a study of blood T cell repertoires in COVID-19. Measured with immunoSEQ multiplex PCR; TCRdb has only the in-frame clones, and not every one. The table has more than 250,000 clones, just over 85% seen once. V is TRBV29-1 and J is TRBJ1-2; D perhaps matches TRBD1 (5 bases). The clonotype was recovered from a young woman who had recovered from COVID-19. The sequencing input was PBMCs or T cells enriched from blood (not recorded which). The CDR3 reads CSVENRFDYGYTF. The CDR3, as DNA: TGCAGCGTTGAAAACAGGTTTGACTATGGCTACACCTTC.